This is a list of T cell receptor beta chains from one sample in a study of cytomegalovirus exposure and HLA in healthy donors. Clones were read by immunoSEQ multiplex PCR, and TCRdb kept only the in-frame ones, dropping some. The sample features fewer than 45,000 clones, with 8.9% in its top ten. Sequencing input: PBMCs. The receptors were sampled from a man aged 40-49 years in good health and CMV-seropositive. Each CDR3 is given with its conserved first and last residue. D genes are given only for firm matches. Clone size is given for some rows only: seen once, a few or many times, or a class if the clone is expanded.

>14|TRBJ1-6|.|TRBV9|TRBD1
TGTGCCAGCAGCGCGGGACAGAATAATTCACCCCTCCACTTT
CASSAGQNNSPLHF
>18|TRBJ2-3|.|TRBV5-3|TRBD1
TGTGCCAGAAGTTCTTTCTTTCTACAGGGGGACCCCACAGATACGCAGTATTTT
CARSSFFLQGDPTDTQYF
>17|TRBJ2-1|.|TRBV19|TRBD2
TGTGCCAGTAGTATTACCGGGACTAGCGGGAGTTACAATGAGCAGTTCTTC
CASSITGTSGSYNEQFF
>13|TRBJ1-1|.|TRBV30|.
TGTGCCTGGACGGCGGGGCTGCCCACTGAAGCTTTCTTT
CAWTAGLPTEAFF
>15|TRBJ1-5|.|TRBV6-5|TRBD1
TGTGCCAGCAGGGAAAACAGGGGTTGGCATCAGCCCCAGCATTTT
CASRENRGWHQPQHF
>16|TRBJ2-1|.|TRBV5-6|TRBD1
TGTGCCAGCACCGCAACAGGGGAAAGCTCCTACAATGAGCAGTTCTTC
CASTATGESSYNEQFF
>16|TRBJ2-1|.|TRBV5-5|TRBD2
TGTGCCAGCAGCCGCGGGGCGGGAGCCTCCTACAATGAGCAGTTCTTC
CASSRGAGASYNEQFF
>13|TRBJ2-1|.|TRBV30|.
TGTGCCTGGAGTGTACTGAACTACAATGAGCAGTTCTTC
CAWSVLNYNEQFF
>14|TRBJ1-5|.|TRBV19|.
TGCGCCACCGGTGGCGGGGCCATCAATCAGCCCCAGCATTTT
CATGGGAINQPQHF
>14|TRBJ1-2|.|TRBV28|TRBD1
TGTGCCAGCAGTAAGACAGGGGGCAACTATGGCTACACCTTC
CASSKTGGNYGYTF
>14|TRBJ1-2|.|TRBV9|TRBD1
TGTGCCAGCAGCCCGGGACAGGGGAACTATGGCTACACCTTC
CASSPGQGNYGYTF
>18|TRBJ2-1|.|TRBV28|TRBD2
TGTGCCAGCAGTTCCGGGACTAGCGGGACGGAGTCCTACAATGAGCAGTTCTTC
CASSSGTSGTESYNEQFF
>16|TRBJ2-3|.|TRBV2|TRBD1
TGTGCCAGCAGTGAAGCCGGGACAGCTAGCACAGATACGCAGTATTTT
CASSEAGTASTDTQYF
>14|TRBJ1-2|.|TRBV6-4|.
TGTGCCACCAATTCATCCTCCAGGAACTATGGCTACACCTTC
CATNSSSRNYGYTF
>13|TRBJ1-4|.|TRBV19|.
TGTGCCAGTAGTACCCCGCCCGGGGAAAAACTGTTTTTT
CASSTPPGEKLFF
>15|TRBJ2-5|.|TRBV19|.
TGTGCCAGTAGTTTTGAGACAAACTCCCAAGAGACCCAGTACTTC
CASSFETNSQETQYF
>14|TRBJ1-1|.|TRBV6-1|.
TGTGCCAGCAGTGAGAGGGATTCGAACACTGAAGCTTTCTTT
CASSERDSNTEAFF
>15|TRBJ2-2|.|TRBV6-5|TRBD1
TGTGCCAGCAGTGCCGGAGGACAGGGCACCGGGGAGCTGTTTTTT
CASSAGGQGTGELFF
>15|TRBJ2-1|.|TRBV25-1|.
TGTGCCAGCAGTGATTCAGGGCCCTCCTACAATGAGCAGTTCTTC
CASSDSGPSYNEQFF
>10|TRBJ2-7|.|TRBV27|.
TGTGCCAGCAGTTTCAGCGAGCAGTACTTC
CASSFSEQYF
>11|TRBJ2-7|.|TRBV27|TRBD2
TGTGCCAGCTGGACTAGCTACGAGCAGTACTTC
CASWTSYEQYF
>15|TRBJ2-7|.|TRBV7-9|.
TGTGCCAGCAGCTTCATTCAGGGGAGCTCCTACGAGCAGTACTTC
CASSFIQGSSYEQYF
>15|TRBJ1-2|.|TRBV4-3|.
TGCGCCAGCAGCCAAGAATCGCGGGGGGCGCAGGGCTACACCTTC
CASSQESRGAQGYTF
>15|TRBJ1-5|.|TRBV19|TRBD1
TGTGCCAGTAGTACCACAGGGGCTAGCAATCAGCCCCAGCATTTT
CASSTTGASNQPQHF
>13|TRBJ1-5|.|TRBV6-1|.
TGTGCCAGCAGTGACAGGGAAGGACAGCCCCAGCATTTT
CASSDREGQPQHF
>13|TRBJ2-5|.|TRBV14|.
TGTGCCAGCAGCCCTCAGGCCCACCAGACCCAGTACTTC
CASSPQAHQTQYF
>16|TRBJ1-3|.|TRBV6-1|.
TGTGCCAGCAGTGAAGAGTCGAGGAGGACCGGAAACACCATATATTTT
CASSEESRRTGNTIYF
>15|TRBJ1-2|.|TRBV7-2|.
TGTGCCAGCAGCCCTAGTGGCCACAACGTCAACGGCTACACCTTC
CASSPSGHNVNGYTF
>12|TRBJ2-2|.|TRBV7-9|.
TGTGCCAGCACCTGGAACACCGGGGAGCTGTTTTTT
CASTWNTGELFF
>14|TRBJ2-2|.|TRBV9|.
TGTGCCAGCAGCCCCACGGACACTCCCGGGGAGCTGTTTTTT
CASSPTDTPGELFF
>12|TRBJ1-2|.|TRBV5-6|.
TGTGCCAGCACCTCCGACATCTATGGCTACACCTTC
CASTSDIYGYTF
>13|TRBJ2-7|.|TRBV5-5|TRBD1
TGTGCCAGCAGCCCGACAGGGAACTACGAGCAGTACTTC
CASSPTGNYEQYF
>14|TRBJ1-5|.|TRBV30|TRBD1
TGTGCCTGGAGGACAGGGACTAGCAATCAGCCCCAGCATTTT
CAWRTGTSNQPQHF
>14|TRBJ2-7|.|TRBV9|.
TGTGCCAGCAGCGGGGGGCAGGGCTCCTACGAGCAGTACTTC
CASSGGQGSYEQYF
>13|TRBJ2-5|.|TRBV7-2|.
TGTGCCAGCAGCTTAGTCCAGGGGGGGACCCAGTACTTC
CASSLVQGGTQYF
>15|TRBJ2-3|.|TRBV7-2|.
TGTGCCAGCAGCTTGGCGGGGTTTAGCACAGATACGCAGTATTTT
CASSLAGFSTDTQYF
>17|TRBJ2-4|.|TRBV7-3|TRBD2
TGTGCCAGCAGCTTAGGGACTAGCGGGAGCGCCAAAAACATTCAGTACTTC
CASSLGTSGSAKNIQYF
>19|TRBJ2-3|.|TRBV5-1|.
TGCGCCAGCAGCCCGATGGGACTTTACAGGCGGGGCGACACAGATACGCAGTATTTT
CASSPMGLYRRGDTDTQYF
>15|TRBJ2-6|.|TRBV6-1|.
TGTGCCAGCAGTGAAGGGCTAGCAGGGGCCAACGTCCTGACTTTC
CASSEGLAGANVLTF
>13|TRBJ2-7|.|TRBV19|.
TGTGCCAGTAGTACAGGGAGGTCCTACGAGCAGTACTTC
CASSTGRSYEQYF
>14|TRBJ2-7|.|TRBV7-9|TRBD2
TGTGCCAGCAGCCGGACGGGGACTAGCTACGAGCAGTACTTC
CASSRTGTSYEQYF
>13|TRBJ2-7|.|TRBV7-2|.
TGTGCCAGCAGCTTAGCCCCACAGGGTGAGCAGTACTTC
CASSLAPQGEQYF
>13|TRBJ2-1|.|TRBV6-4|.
TGTGCCTCCGTCCGGGACTCCTACAATGAGCAGTTCTTC
CASVRDSYNEQFF
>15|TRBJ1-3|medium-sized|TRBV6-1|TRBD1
TGTGCCAGCCAGGGACAGACGGGCCAGAGAAACACCATATATTTT
CASQGQTGQRNTIYF
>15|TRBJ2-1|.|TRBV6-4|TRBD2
TGTGCCAGCAGTCGGGGACTAGCGGGACTAAATGAGCAGTTCTTC
CASSRGLAGLNEQFF
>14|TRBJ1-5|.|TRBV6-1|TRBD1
TGTGCCAGCAGCCCCGGGACAGGCAATCAGCCCCAGCATTTT
CASSPGTGNQPQHF
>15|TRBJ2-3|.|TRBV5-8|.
TGTGCCAGCAGCTTCGCCCAGGTCGGCACAGATACGCAGTATTTT
CASSFAQVGTDTQYF
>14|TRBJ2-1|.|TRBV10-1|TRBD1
TGCGCCAGCAGCTCAGGACAGGGACACAATGAGCAGTTCTTC
CASSSGQGHNEQFF
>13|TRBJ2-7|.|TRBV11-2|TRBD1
TGTGCCAGCAGGGTGACAGGGGGCCACGAGCAGTACTTC
CASRVTGGHEQYF
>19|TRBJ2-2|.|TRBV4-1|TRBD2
TGCGCCAGCAGCCAAGGTGGGCAAGCGGGAGGGCCGGGCACCGGGGAGCTGTTTTTT
CASSQGGQAGGPGTGELFF
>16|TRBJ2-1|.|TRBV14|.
TGTGCCAGCAGCCAAACTAAGGACAGTATCTACAATGAGCAGTTCTTC
CASSQTKDSIYNEQFF
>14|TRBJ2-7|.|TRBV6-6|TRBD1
TGTGCCAGCCGTCCGGGACAGGGGGCGTACGAGCAGTACTTC
CASRPGQGAYEQYF
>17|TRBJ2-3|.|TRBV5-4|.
TGTGCCAGCAGCGGAACAAAACAGGGCTCTAGCACAGATACGCAGTATTTT
CASSGTKQGSSTDTQYF
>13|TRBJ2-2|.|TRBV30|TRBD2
TGTGCCTGGAGTGTACTAGCGGGAGGGGAGCTGTTTTTT
CAWSVLAGGELFF